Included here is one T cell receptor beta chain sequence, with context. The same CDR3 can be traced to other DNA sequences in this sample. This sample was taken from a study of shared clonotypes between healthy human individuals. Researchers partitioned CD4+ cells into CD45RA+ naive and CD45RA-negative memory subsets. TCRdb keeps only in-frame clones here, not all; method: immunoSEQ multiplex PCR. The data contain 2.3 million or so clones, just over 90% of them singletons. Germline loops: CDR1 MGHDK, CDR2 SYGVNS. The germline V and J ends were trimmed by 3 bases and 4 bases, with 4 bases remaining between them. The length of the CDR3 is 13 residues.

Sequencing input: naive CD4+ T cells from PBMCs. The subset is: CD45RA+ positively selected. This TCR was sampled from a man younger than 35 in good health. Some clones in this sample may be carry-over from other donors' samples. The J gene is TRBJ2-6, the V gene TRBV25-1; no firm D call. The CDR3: CASSEAGANVLTF. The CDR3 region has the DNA TGTGCCAGCAGTGAGGCCGGGGCCAACGTCCTGACTTTC.